One sample yielded the 14 T cell receptor beta chains listed below, sequenced in a study of T cell responses to AZD1222 COVID-19 vaccine. Sequencing used immunoSEQ multiplex PCR; TCRdb keeps in-frame clones, though not all of them. The sample shows some 120,000 clones, about 89% of them seen only once. The sample consisted of peripheral blood, taken on day 0 of MenACWY control vaccination. The source of these receptors is an adult in good health.

The chain recombines TRBV11-3 with TRBJ2-7; D perhaps matches TRBD2 (6 bases). CDR3 length: 15 amino acids. Germline values: CDR1 SGHNT, CDR2 YENEEA. Trimming took off 1 base at V and 0 bases at J, with 10 bases between the two ends. CDR3 amino acids: CASSLGGANSYEQYF. In DNA, the CDR3 is TGTGCCAGCAGCTTAGGCGGGGCAAACTCCTACGAGCAGTACTTC.

This clone has a handful of counts. V usage is TRBV21-1 and J usage is TRBJ1-2. TRBV21-1 is a recognized pseudogene. This CDR3 comprises 13 residues. CDR3 protein: CASSFGPSQGYTF. DNA of the CDR3: TGTGCCAGCAGCTTCGGGCCCTCGCAGGGCTACACCTTC.

The chain is built from TRBV14 and TRBJ2-5; D is unclear. The CDR3 is made up of 13 amino acids. Germline assignment: CDR1 SGHDN and CDR2 FVKESK. Between the trimmed V and J ends, which lost 6 bases and 5 bases, there was a span of 13 bases. CDR3: CASSPRLRETQYF. As DNA, the CDR3 is TGTGCCAGCAGTCCCAGGTTGAGGGAGACCCAGTACTTC.

The V call is TRBV28, the J call TRBJ1-1; no clear D. The CDR3 covers 13 residues. CDR1 and CDR2 (germline): MDHEN, SYDVKM. Trimming left V 3 bases short and J 1 base short, with 6 bases between. DNA of the CDR3: TGTGCCAGCAGTTTTGGGAGGAACACTGAAGCTTTCTTT. As protein: CASSFGRNTEAFF.

The chain has TRBV30 and TRBJ2-6, with 10 bases that match TRBD2. Trimming at V came to 0 bases and at J to 0 bases, leaving 5 bases not matched to a gene. CDR3 length: 18 residues. In germline, CDR1 is GTSNPN, CDR2 SVGIG (reference sequence). The CDR3 bases are TGTGCCTGGAGTGTACAGCGGGAGGGCTACTCTGGGGCCAACGTCCTGACTTTC. Its protein product is CAWSVQREGYSGANVLTF.

This clone showed up just once. V is TRBV10-3 and J is TRBJ1-5, with TRBD1 as a possible D gene (5 bases). This CDR3 contains 14 residues. Germline CDR1 is ENHRY and CDR2 is SYGVKD. Trimming took off 0 bases at V and 5 bases at J, with 8 bases between the two ends. CDR3 amino acids: CAISESWGHQPQHF. DNA of the CDR3: TGTGCCATCAGTGAGTCCTGGGGCCATCAGCCCCAGCATTTT.

The V gene is TRBV4-2, the J gene TRBJ2-7, with D perhaps TRBD2 (5 bases). Per germline, CDR1 LGHNA and CDR2 YNFKEQ. CDR3 length equals 15 residues. The V end lost 4 bases, the J end lost 0 bases, and 13 bases lay between the germline ends. In DNA, the CDR3 is TGTGCCAGCAGCCCGACGGACGGGGACTCCTACGAGCAGTACTTC. This sequence encodes CASSPTDGDSYEQYF.

The chain is built from TRBV11-2 and TRBJ2-7; TRBD1 matches at 9 bases. CDR3 size: 16 residues. The V gene's germline CDR1 is SGHAT and CDR2 FQNNGV. Losses at the gene ends were 5 bases for V and 0 bases for J; bases not matched to a gene: 8. CDR3 sequence (DNA): TGTGCCAGCAGCCTCTCACAGGGGGCCCACTCCTACGAGCAGTACTTC. It encodes CASSLSQGAHSYEQYF.

Of note for this clone: The junction differs from germline at one of its ends, possibly a read error. The J gene is TRBJ1-3, the V gene TRBV6-1, with D possibly matching TRBD1 (6 bases). The CDR3 extends over 15 amino acids. In germline, CDR1 is MNHNS, CDR2 SASEGT. The DNA of the CDR3 is TGTGCCAGCAGGGAAGGGACACTAGGTAGAAACACCATATATTTT. It is translated as CASREGTLGRNTIYF.

The rearrangement joins TRBV4-1 to TRBJ1-6; 7 positions agree with TRBD1. Germline V lookup: CDR1 MGHRA, CDR2 YSYEKL. This CDR3 region has 18 residues. V shed 0 bases, J shed 4 bases, and the junction held 9 bases outside the gene matches. The CDR3 nucleotides are TGCGCCAGCAGCCAAGAGAGGGGACAGATAAGTTATAATTCACCCCTCCACTTT. Translation gives CASSQERGQISYNSPLHF.

The genes are TRBV5-1 and TRBJ1-2; TRBD1 aligns across 8 bases. The CDR3 consists of 16 residues. Per germline, CDR1 SGHRS and CDR2 YFSETQ. V lost 4 bases to trimming and J lost 8 bases; unmatched junction nucleotides: 16. CDR3 residues: CASSLGTGLNPRGYTF. Written as DNA, the CDR3 is TGCGCCAGCAGCCTGGGGACAGGCCTTAACCCGCGGGGCTACACCTTC.

The chain recombines TRBV24-1 with TRBJ2-3; no reliable D call. V was trimmed by 4 bases and J by 0 bases, leaving 4 bases between them. This CDR3 region has 13 residues. Germline CDR1 and CDR2: KGHDR and SFDVKD. CDR3 nucleotides: TGTGCCACCAGTGACGCTAGCACAGATACGCAGTATTTT. Amino acid sequence: CATSDASTDTQYF.

The CDR3 reads CASSQAGSGMNHEQFF. CDR3 DNA sequence: TGTGCCAGCAGCCAAGCTGGGAGCGGGATGAACCATGAGCAGTTCTTC. V and J are TRBV4-2 and TRBJ2-1; 7 positions agree with TRBD2. Germline CDR1 reads LGHNA; CDR2 reads YNFKEQ. The CDR3 runs 16 residues. V lost 1 base, J lost 8 bases, and 11 bases stayed unmatched.

The chain is built from TRBV18 and TRBJ1-1; 7 bases are shared with TRBD1. Germline V gene sequence: CDR1 KGHSH, CDR2 LQKENI. V lost 1 base to trimming and J lost 7 bases; unmatched junction nucleotides: 9. This CDR3 has 15 amino acids. CDR3 DNA sequence: TGTGCCAGCTCACCACGACAGGGCGTCGGCCATGAAGCTTTCTTT. Its protein is CASSPRQGVGHEAFF.